This T cell receptor beta chain was captured in a study of blood T cells in healthy people across ages. General observations from the study: Expanded clonotype changes were possibly confounded by unknown donor CMV status.

Next came a second PCR, run for roughly 6 to 11 cycles, which used a sample-barcoded 5' primer along with a J-beta primer mix. MiXCR was run by TCRdb on the 5' RACE reads, yielding one entry per CDR3 protein. The table lists about 580,000 distinct CDR3 sequences, around 48% of them singletons, with about 26% in the top ten. As concerns this clonotype: Its matching antigen is unknown.

At least 5.5 micrograms of total RNA were extracted per sample. Sequences were obtained from blood. This sequence originates from a man older than 75 in good health.

CDR3 DNA: TGCAGTGCTAGAGTCCCCAGCGGGAGTGACGAGCAGTACTTC. Its protein is CSARVPSGSDEQYF. This chain connects TRBV20-1 to TRBJ2-7, with 8 bases fitting TRBD2. The CDR3 consists of 14 residues. Germline V lookup: CDR1 DFQATT, CDR2 SNEGSKA (reference sequence). V dropped 1 base and J dropped 5; count of bases not matched to a gene: 7.